The rows below give T cell receptor beta chains drawn from one sample of a study of blood T cells in healthy people across ages. MiXCR, applied by TCRdb to the 5' RACE reads, yields one record per CDR3 protein. The sample has roughly 1,300,000 distinct CDR3 sequences, 59% seen once. The sequenced material came from blood. The receptors were sampled from a man aged 18-30 years in good health. Both conserved end residues are part of each CDR3. A D gene is named only where the DNA matches it firmly. Expanded clones are given a class, and other clones once, few, many or no size at all.

D gene: .; V gene: TRBV4-3; clone size: .; J gene: TRBJ1-4; CDR3 DNA: TGCGCCAGCAGCCAGGGCGGGGTGACTAATGAAAAACTGTTTTTT; CDR3 protein: CASSQGGVTNEKLFF
D gene: .; V gene: TRBV12-3/TRBV12-4; clone size: .; J gene: TRBJ1-2; CDR3 DNA: TGTGCCAGCAGTTTAGGACCGGGCGGCTACACCTTC; CDR3 protein: CASSLGPGGYTF
D gene: .; V gene: TRBV4-3; clone size: once; J gene: TRBJ1-1; CDR3 DNA: TGCGCCAGCAGCCGAGACCAACAGGGTGCTGAAGCTTTCTTT; CDR3 protein: CASSRDQQGAEAFF
D gene: .; V gene: TRBV3-1; clone size: .; J gene: TRBJ1-1; CDR3 DNA: TGTGCCAGCAGCCATTTTCTGAACACTGAAGCTTTCTTT; CDR3 protein: CASSHFLNTEAFF
D gene: .; V gene: TRBV4-3; clone size: .; J gene: TRBJ2-5; CDR3 DNA: TGCGCCAGCAGCCAAGGGTTGGGGTGGAAGGGGGGGACCCAGTACTTC; CDR3 protein: CASSQGLGWKGGTQYF
D gene: .; V gene: TRBV29-1; clone size: .; J gene: TRBJ1-5; CDR3 DNA: TGCAGCGCCCCGCTGTTGGTTTTTGCAGGGGTCAATCAGCCCCAGCATTTT; CDR3 protein: CSAPLLVFAGVNQPQHF
D gene: TRBD2; V gene: TRBV15; clone size: .; J gene: TRBJ2-7; CDR3 DNA: TGTGCCACCAGCAGAGAGTTTAGTTCGACTAGCGGATCCTACGAGCAGTACTTC; CDR3 protein: CATSREFSSTSGSYEQYF
D gene: .; V gene: TRBV12-3/TRBV12-4; clone size: .; J gene: TRBJ1-5; CDR3 DNA: TGTGCCAGCAGTTACCAACAGGCTGATTATAGCAATCAGCCCCAGCATTTT; CDR3 protein: CASSYQQADYSNQPQHF
D gene: TRBD2; V gene: TRBV4-2; clone size: .; J gene: TRBJ2-5; CDR3 DNA: TGTGCCAGCAGCGCACGGACTAGCGGTTCAGAGGTAGAGACCCAGTACTTC; CDR3 protein: CASSARTSGSEVETQYF
D gene: .; V gene: TRBV29-1; clone size: .; J gene: TRBJ2-1; CDR3 DNA: TGCAGCGTCATTGACGACAGGACCTACAATGAGCAGTTCTTC; CDR3 protein: CSVIDDRTYNEQFF
D gene: .; V gene: TRBV27; clone size: .; J gene: TRBJ1-1; CDR3 DNA: TGTGCCAGCAGTTTAGCGAAGGGTACTGAAGCTTTCTTT; CDR3 protein: CASSLAKGTEAFF
D gene: .; V gene: TRBV27; clone size: .; J gene: TRBJ1-2; CDR3 DNA: TGTGCCAGCAGTGAAGGGCCCGGCATCACTAACTATGGCTACACCTTC; CDR3 protein: CASSEGPGITNYGYTF